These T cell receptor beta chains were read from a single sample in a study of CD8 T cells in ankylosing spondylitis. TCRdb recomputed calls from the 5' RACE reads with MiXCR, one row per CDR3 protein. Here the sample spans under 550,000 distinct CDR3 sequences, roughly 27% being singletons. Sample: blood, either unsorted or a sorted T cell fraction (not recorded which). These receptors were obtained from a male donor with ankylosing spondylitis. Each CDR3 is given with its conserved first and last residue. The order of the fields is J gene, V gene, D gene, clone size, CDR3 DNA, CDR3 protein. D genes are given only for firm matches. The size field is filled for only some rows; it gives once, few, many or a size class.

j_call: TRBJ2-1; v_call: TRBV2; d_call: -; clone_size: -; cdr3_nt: TGTGCCAGCCATGCAGTTCGGGGCCCCTACAATGAGCAGTTCTTC; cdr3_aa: CASHAVRGPYNEQFF
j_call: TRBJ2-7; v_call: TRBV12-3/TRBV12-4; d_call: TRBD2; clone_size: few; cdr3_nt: TGTGCCAGCAGACTTACTACGGGGGGTTCTTACGAGCAGTACTTC; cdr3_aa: CASRLTTGGSYEQYF
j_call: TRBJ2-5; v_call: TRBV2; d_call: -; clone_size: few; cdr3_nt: TGTGCCAGCACAAGACGGACGGAGACCCAGTACTTC; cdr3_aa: CASTRRTETQYF
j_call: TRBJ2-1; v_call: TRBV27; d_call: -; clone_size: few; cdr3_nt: TGTGCCAGCAAAACCGGGCTCGAGCAGTTCTTC; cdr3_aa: CASKTGLEQFF
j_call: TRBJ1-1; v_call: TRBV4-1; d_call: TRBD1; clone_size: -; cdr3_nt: TGCGCCAGCAGCCAAGGTCCATCCCGGACAGGGATCGGGAACACTGAAGCTTTCTTT; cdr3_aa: CASSQGPSRTGIGNTEAFF
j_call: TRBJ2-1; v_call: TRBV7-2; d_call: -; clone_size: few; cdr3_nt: TGTGCCAGCAGCTTAAGTAGAAGCAGCAATGAGCAGTTCTTC; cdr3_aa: CASSLSRSSNEQFF
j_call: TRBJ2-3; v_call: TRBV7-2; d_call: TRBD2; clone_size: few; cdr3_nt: TGTGCCAGCAGCACTAGCGGGAGGGCCCTGGAAGATACGCAGTATTTT; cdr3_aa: CASSTSGRALEDTQYF
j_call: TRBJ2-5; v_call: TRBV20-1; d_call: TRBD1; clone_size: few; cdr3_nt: TGCAGTGCTAGAGAGAGGGACAGTTACCAAGAGACCCAGTACTTC; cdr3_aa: CSARERDSYQETQYF
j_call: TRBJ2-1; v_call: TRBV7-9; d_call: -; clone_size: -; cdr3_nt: TGTGCCAGCAGCTCTTTATCCACACGACGCGAGCAGTTCTTC; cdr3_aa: CASSSLSTRREQFF
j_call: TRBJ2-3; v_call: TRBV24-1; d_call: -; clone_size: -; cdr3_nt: TGTGCCACCAGTGGAACGGAACAGCCCTACACAGATACGCAGTATTTT; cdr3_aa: CATSGTEQPYTDTQYF
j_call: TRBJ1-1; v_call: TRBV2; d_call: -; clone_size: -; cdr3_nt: TGTGCCAGCAGCGGGGATACGAACACTGAAGCTTTCTTT; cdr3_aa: CASSGDTNTEAFF
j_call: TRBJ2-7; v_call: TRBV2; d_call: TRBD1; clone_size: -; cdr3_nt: TGTGCCAGCAGTCAAGGGACAGGGGTTTACGAGCAGTACTTC; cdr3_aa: CASSQGTGVYEQYF
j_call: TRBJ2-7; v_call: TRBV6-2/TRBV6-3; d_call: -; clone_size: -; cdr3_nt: TGTGCCAGCAGTTACCCTCCAGAGAACTACGAGCAGTACTTC; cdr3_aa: CASSYPPENYEQYF
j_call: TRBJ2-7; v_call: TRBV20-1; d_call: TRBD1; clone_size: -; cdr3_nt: TGCAGTGCTCCGGACAGGAGAAAAGACTACGAGCAGTACTTC; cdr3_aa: CSAPDRRKDYEQYF
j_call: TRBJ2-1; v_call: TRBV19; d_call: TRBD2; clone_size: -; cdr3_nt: TGTGCCAGTAGCCCCACGGGGGGTTACTACAATGAGCAGTTCTTC; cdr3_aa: CASSPTGGYYNEQFF
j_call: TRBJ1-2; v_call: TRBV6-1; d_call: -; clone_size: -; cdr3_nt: TGTGCCAGCAGCCTGGGACCCATCTATGGCTACACCTTC; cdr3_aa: CASSLGPIYGYTF
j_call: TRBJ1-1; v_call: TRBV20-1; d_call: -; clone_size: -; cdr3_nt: TGCAGTGCTAGAGATAGGAGAAAGAACACTGAAGCTTTCTTT; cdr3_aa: CSARDRRKNTEAFF
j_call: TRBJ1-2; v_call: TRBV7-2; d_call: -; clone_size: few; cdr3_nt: TGTGCCAGCAGCCGCGGACGATACTATGGCTACACCTTC; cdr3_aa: CASSRGRYYGYTF
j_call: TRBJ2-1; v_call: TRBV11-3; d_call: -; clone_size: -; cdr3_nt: TGTGCCAGCAGCCCCCGACTGGGTGGGAATGCGAATGAGCAGTTCTTC; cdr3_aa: CASSPRLGGNANEQFF
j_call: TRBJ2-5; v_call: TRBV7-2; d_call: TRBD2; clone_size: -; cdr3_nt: TGTGCCAGCAGCTTTGGCCTAGCGGGAGTAGAGACCCAGTACTTC; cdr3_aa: CASSFGLAGVETQYF
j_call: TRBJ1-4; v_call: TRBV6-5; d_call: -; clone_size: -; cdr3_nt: TGTGCCAGCAGTTACCCCGGGGGCGATGAAAAACTGTTTTTT; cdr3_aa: CASSYPGGDEKLFF
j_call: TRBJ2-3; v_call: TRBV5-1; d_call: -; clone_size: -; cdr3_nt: TGCGCCAGCAGCTTGGGGAGGGTCGGCACAGATACGCAGTATTTT; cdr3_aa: CASSLGRVGTDTQYF
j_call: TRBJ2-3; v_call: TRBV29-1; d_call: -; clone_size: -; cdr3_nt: TGCAGCGTTCTCGACCCGGGCACAGATACGCAGTATTTT; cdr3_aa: CSVLDPGTDTQYF
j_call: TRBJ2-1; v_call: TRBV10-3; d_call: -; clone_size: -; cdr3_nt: TGTGCCATCAGACTTGACAGGACGTACAATGAGCAGTTCTTC; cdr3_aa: CAIRLDRTYNEQFF
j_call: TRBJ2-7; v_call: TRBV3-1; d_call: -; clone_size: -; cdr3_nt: TGTGCCAGCGGGAGCGAGATCTACGAGCAGTACTTC; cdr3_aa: CASGSEIYEQYF
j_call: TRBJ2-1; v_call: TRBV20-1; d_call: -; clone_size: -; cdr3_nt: TGCAGTGCTAGGAGGTGGGCCAATGAGCAGTTCTTC; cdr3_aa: CSARRWANEQFF
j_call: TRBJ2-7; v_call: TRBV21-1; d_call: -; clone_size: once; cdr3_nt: TGTGCCAGCAGCAAAGATCGGCTCCCTCTCTACGAGCAGTACTTC; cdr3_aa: CASSKDRLPLYEQYF
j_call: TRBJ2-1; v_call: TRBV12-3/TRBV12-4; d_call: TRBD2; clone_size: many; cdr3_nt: TGTGCCAGCAGTTTAGCGCGCGAGACTAGCGACTTCAATGAGCAGTTCTTC; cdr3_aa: CASSLARETSDFNEQFF
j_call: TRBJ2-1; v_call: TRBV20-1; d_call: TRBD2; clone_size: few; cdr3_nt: TGCAGCAAGCGGGAGGGCCTGGGCAATGAGCAGTTCTTC; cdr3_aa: CSKREGLGNEQFF
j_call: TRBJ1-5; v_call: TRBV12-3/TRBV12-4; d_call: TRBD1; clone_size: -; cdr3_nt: TGTGCCAGCAGCTACGGGACAGAGACGCTGCCCCAGCATTTT; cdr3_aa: CASSYGTETLPQHF
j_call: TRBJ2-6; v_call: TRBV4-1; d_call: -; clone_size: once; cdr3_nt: TGCGCCAGCAGCCAAGAGCTTCGGTTAGGGGCCAACGTCCTGACTTTC; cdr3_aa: CASSQELRLGANVLTF
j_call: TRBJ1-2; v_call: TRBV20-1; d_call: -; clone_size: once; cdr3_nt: TGCAGTCTTCCCCCGCGTGGGACAAATTATGGCTACACCTTC; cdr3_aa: CSLPPRGTNYGYTF
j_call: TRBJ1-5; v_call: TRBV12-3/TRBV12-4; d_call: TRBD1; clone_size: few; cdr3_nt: TGTGCCAGCAGAAACGGACAGGGAGGCAATCAGCCCCAGCATTTT; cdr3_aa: CASRNGQGGNQPQHF
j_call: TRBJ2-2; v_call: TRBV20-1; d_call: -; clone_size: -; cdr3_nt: TGCAGTGCTAGGGTGGGCCCCGGGGAGCTGTTTTTT; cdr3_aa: CSARVGPGELFF
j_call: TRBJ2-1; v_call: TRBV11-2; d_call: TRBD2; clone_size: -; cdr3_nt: TGTGCCAGCTGGGGGACTAGCGGGAGGATAAGTGAGCAGTTCTTC; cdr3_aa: CASWGTSGRISEQFF
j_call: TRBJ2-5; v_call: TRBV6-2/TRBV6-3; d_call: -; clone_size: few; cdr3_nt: TGTGCCAGCAGCAGGACAGCAGAGACCCAGTACTTC; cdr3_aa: CASSRTAETQYF
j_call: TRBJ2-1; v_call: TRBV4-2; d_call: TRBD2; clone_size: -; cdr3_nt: TGTGCCAGCAGCCCCCAACTAGCGGGCCCGCCCTGGGATGAGCAGTTCTTC; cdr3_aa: CASSPQLAGPPWDEQFF
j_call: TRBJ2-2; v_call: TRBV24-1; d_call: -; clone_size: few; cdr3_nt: TGTGCCACCAGCAGGACAGATAAAAACACCGGGGAGCTGTTTTTT; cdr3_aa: CATSRTDKNTGELFF
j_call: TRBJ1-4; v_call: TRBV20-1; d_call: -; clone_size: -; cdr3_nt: TGCAGTGCGACGAGGACAGCTAATGAAAAACTGTTTTTT; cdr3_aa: CSATRTANEKLFF
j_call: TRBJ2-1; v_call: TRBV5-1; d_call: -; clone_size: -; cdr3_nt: TGCGCCAGCAGCCCTGTTTACAGGGGAGGTGGGAATGAGCAGTTCTTC; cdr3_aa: CASSPVYRGGGNEQFF
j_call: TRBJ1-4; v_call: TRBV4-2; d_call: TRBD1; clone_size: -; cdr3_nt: TGTGCCAGCAGCCCGGGGACAGGGTTGGATGAAAAACTGTTTTTT; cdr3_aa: CASSPGTGLDEKLFF
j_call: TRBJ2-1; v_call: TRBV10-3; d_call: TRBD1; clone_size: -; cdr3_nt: TGTGCCATCAGTACCGGGACAGTTTACAATGAGCAGTTCTTC; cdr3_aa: CAISTGTVYNEQFF
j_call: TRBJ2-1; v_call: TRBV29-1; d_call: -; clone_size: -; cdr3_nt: TGCAGCGTTGAAGGTACTAGCCTACACAATGAGCAGTTCTTC; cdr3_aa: CSVEGTSLHNEQFF
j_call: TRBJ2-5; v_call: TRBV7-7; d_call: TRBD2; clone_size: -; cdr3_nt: TGTGCCAGCAGCATAAGACTAGCGGGAGGCGGAGAGACCCAGTACTTC; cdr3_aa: CASSIRLAGGGETQYF
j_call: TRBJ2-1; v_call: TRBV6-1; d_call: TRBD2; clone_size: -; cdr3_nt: TGTGCCAGCAGGAGACTAGCGGAGTCCACTGAGCAGTTCTTC; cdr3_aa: CASRRLAESTEQFF